A single sample gave rise to the 20 T cell receptor beta chains below, sequenced in a study of tumor-infiltrating lymphocytes in primary liver carcinoma. RNA was extracted from whole blood without cell sorting, alongside germline DNA. A primer matching the constant region was used to make TCR beta cDNA from 500 ng of total RNA. ARM-PCR, slightly modified, supplied the TCR beta libraries through three nested multiplex PCR rounds. The first two PCR rounds used TRBV1-TRBV30 forward primers with a C-beta reverse primer, about 10 cycles each. TCRdb reanalysed the multiplex PCR reads using MiXCR and keeps one entry per CDR3 protein. This table has about 180,000 distinct CDR3 sequences, about 60% appearing once. What was sequenced was peripheral blood. The receptors come from a man aged 35-49 years with primary liver carcinoma and hepatitis B virus infection.

This clonotype was seen many times. The V and J genes are TRBV29-1 and TRBJ2-1, with D perhaps TRBD2 (6 bases). This CDR3 is built from 13 residues. The V end was cut by 3 bases, the J end by 7 bases, with 13 bases between. Germline lookup yields CDR1 SQVTM and CDR2 ANQGSEA. CDR3 region: CSVEGGLWNEQFF. The CDR3, as DNA: TGCAGCGTTGAGGGAGGTCTCTGGAATGAGCAGTTCTTC.

The chain has TRBV5-8 and TRBJ2-1, with 9 bases that match TRBD1. Germline lookup yields CDR1 SGHTS and CDR2 YDEGEE. J lost 9 bases, V lost 3 bases, and 4 bases had no gene match. The CDR3 has 13 residues. CDR3 sequence: CASSWDREGEQFF. CDR3 coding DNA: TGTGCCAGCAGCTGGGACAGGGAAGGTGAGCAGTTCTTC.

In regard to this clonotype: The CDR3 end shows no conserved phenylalanine or tryptophan, and so a read error is likely. The chain has TRBV11-1 and TRBJ2-7; either TRBD1 or TRBD2 may fit D (5 bases each). V was trimmed by 7 bases and J by 4 bases, leaving 17 bases between them. This CDR3 is 14 amino acids long. Germline CDR1 reads SGHAT; CDR2 reads FQDESV (reference sequence). In DNA, the CDR3 is TGTGCCAGCACCTCGGGAAGGGGCGCTTACGAGCAGTACTCC. This translates into CASTSGRGAYEQYS.

On this clonotype itself: The junction differs from germline at one of its ends, possibly a read error. This rearrangement joins TRBV4-1 to TRBJ2-3; D is unclear. The CDR3 spans 14 residues. The germline CDR1 and CDR2 sequences are MGHRA and YSYEKL. CDR3: CASSQDPLSNTRYF. The DNA for the CDR3 is TGCGCCAGCAGCCAAGATCCCTTATCAAATACGCGGTATTTT.

About this clonotype itself: A much larger clone lies a single base off, so this may be a read error. V usage is TRBV6-5 and J usage is TRBJ2-7; D is ambiguous. This CDR3 comprises 14 residues. V lost 2 bases and J lost 6, with 14 bases in between. Germline assignment: CDR1 MNHEY and CDR2 SVGAGI. CDR3 DNA: TGTGCCAGCAGTTACAGTACTCACGGTAGCGAGCAGTACTTC. Its translation: CASSYSTHGSEQYF.

This clonotype was observed a few times. The chain has TRBV10-3 and TRBJ2-3; TRBD1 agrees at 8 bases. V shed 6 bases, J shed 1 base, and the junction held 3 bases outside the gene matches. The CDR3 runs to 14 residues. The germline V gene encodes CDR1 ENHRY and CDR2 SYGVKD. CDR3 sequence: CAISLGQGTDTQYF. The DNA of the CDR3 is TGTGCCATCAGCCTGGGACAGGGCACAGATACGCAGTATTTT.

This clonotype was counted only a few times. This chain joins TRBV4-2 and TRBJ1-1, with TRBD1 identical over 7 bases. Germline lookup yields CDR1 LGHNA and CDR2 YNFKEQ. Trimming cost V 3 bases and J 5 bases; bases outside gene matches: 9. This CDR3 region has 15 residues. In DNA, the CDR3 is TGTGCCAGCAGCCACCTGGACAGGTCAGGTACTGAAGCTTTCTTT. Translated, it gives CASSHLDRSGTEAFF.

To note about this clonotype: The missing conserved phenylalanine or tryptophan at the end of this CDR3 makes a read error likely. The gene calls are TRBV18 and TRBJ1-1; D may be TRBD1 (6 bases). V lost 3 bases and J 3 bases, leaving 14 bases between the germline ends. The CDR3 extends over 15 amino acids. CDR1 and CDR2 (germline): KGHSH, LQKENI. The CDR3 is CASSPRISGDTEAFL. The CDR3 DNA reads TGTGCCAGCTCACCCAGAATATCAGGGGACACTGAAGCTTTCCTT.

The rearrangement uses TRBV6-1 and TRBJ2-7, with D perhaps given as TRBD1 or TRBD2 (5 bases each). Germline CDR1 and CDR2: MNHNS and SASEGT. Trimming stripped 0 bases from V and 2 bases from J, with 23 bases between. The CDR3 sequence is 19 residues long. CDR3 sequence reads: CASSEAKEVVSGPPYEQYF. The CDR3 coding sequence is TGTGCCAGCAGTGAAGCGAAGGAGGTCGTATCAGGGCCCCCCTACGAGCAGTACTTC.

Remarks on this clonotype: One end of the junction varies from germline; a read error may be responsible. The chain uses TRBV10-2 and TRBJ2-3; D could derive from TRBD1 or TRBD2 (5 bases each). This CDR3 spans 12 amino acids. From germline, CDR1 is WSHSY and CDR2 SAAADI. CDR3 sequence reads: CASSWDQDTHYF. CDR3 nucleotides: TGCGCCAGCAGCTGGGACCAAGATACGCACTATTTT.

The chain carries TRBV29-1 and TRBJ1-5, with D unclear. Trimming pared 5 bases from V and 3 bases from J, leaving 11 bases between. This CDR3 has 13 residues. The germline CDR1 and CDR2 sequences are SQVTM and ANQGSEA. Here the CDR3 reads CSVSDSSNQPQHF. The CDR3 DNA reads as TGCAGCGTTTCCGATAGTTCCAATCAGCCCCAGCATTTT. Drawing the rest from reference TRBV29-1 and TRBJ1-5, the complete variable domain is SAVISQKPSRDICQRGTSLTIQCQVDSQVTMMFWYRQQPGQSLTLIATANQGSEATYESGFVIDKFPISRPNLTFSTLTVSNMSPEDSSIYLCSVSDSSNQPQHFGDGTRLSIL.

There are a few counts of this clonotype. V is TRBV2 and J is TRBJ2-1; the D is unclear. The V and J ends lost 7 bases and 6 bases respectively, with 16 bases between them. The CDR3 is 14 amino acids. Germline CDR1 reads SNHLY; CDR2 reads FYNNEI. The CDR3 nucleotides are TGTGCCAGCAACCCAGGAAGGCTAAGCAATGAGCAGTTCTTC. Its translation: CASNPGRLSNEQFF.

This clonotype has a single count. In this CDR3 the conserved last residue, phenylalanine or tryptophan, is missing, so a read error is likely. The chain recombines TRBV7-8 with TRBJ2-5; 7 positions match TRBD2. V gave up 5 bases and J gave up 5 bases; unmatched junction bases: 5. This CDR3 region has 13 residues. Germline CDR1 SGHVS, CDR2 FQNEAQ. The CDR3 DNA reads TGTGCCAGCAGCCGCGGGGGACTGGAGACCCAGTACTCC. Protein sequence: CASSRGGLETQYS.

Details on this clonotype: An end of the junction does not agree with germline; a read error may underlie this. The chain couples TRBV6-1 to TRBJ2-7, with D possibly being TRBD2 (5 bases). The germline gives CDR1 MNHNS, CDR2 SASEGT. The length of the CDR3 is 15 residues. The DNA of the CDR3 is TGTGGCAGCAGTGAATACGGGATAAGCTCCTACGAGCAGTACTTC. Its protein product is CGSSEYGISSYEQYF.

Concerning this clonotype itself: One junction end disagrees with the germline gene, perhaps due to a read error. This chain uses TRBV11-2 with TRBJ2-1; the D is unclear. Germline V CDR1 and CDR2: SGHAT, FQNNGV. The CDR3 has 15 residues. CDR3 nucleotide sequence: TGTGCCCGCAGCTCGGTGGGTGGTTGGGACAATGAGCAGTTCTTC. Its translation: CARSSVGGWDNEQFF.

Comments on this clonotype: No conserved phenylalanine or tryptophan ends this CDR3, so it is likely a read error. The V call is TRBV11-2, the J call TRBJ2-1; 7 nucleotides line up with TRBD2. The V gene end was trimmed by 5 bases and the J gene end by 10 bases; junction bases not matched to a gene: 8. Germline-derived CDR1 and CDR2 are SGHAT and FQNNGV. CDR3 length equals 13 residues. This chain's CDR3 is CASSPGTTLEQFV. The CDR3 DNA follows: TGTGCCAGCAGCCCCGGGACTACCCTAGAGCAGTTCGTC.

V usage is TRBV30 and J usage is TRBJ2-5; D might be TRBD1 (6 bases). Trimming removed 5 bases at V and 1 base at J, with 11 bases between. CDR3 length: 13 amino acids. The V gene's germline CDR1 is GTSNPN and CDR2 SVGIG (reference sequence). CDR3 in DNA: TGTGCCTGGTCCTGGACAGCCCAAGAGACCCAGTACTTC. Protein: CAWSWTAQETQYF.

The chain has TRBV6-6 and TRBJ2-7; D ambiguous. The CDR3 loop spans 14 amino acids. Germline V CDR1 and CDR2: MNHNY, SVGAGI (reference sequence). The V and J ends lost 2 bases and 2 bases respectively, with 10 bases between them. The DNA of the CDR3 is TGTGCCAGCAGTTACGGTCAGGAGCCCTACGAGCAGTACTTC. It encodes CASSYGQEPYEQYF.

This clonotype showed up just a few times. V gene TRBV6-2 or TRBV6-3 combines with J gene TRBJ2-2; D is possibly TRBD2 (6 bases). This CDR3 region has 18 residues. V lost 2 bases to trimming and J lost 0 bases, with 16 bases between them. Germline CDR1 is MNHEY and CDR2 is SVGEGT. The CDR3 sequence: CASSYRNSGTSNTGELFF. CDR3 coding DNA: TGTGCCAGCAGTTACAGGAATAGCGGTACCTCGAACACCGGGGAGCTGTTTTTT.

This sequence joins TRBV11-2 and TRBJ2-1; 8 bases fit TRBD1. Germline V gives CDR1 SGHAT, CDR2 FQNNGV. The CDR3 sequence is 17 residues long. J lost 5 bases, V lost 5 bases, and 14 bases had no gene match. CDR3 protein: CASSQTPGQESNNEQFF. The CDR3 DNA follows: TGTGCCAGCAGCCAAACTCCGGGACAGGAGTCGAACAATGAGCAGTTCTTC.